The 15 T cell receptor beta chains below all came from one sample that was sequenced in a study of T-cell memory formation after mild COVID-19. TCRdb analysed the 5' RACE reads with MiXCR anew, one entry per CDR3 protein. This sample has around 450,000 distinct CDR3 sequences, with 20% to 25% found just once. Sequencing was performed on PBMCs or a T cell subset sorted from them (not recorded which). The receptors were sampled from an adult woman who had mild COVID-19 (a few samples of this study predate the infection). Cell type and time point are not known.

The CDR3 nucleotides read TGTGCCAGCTCACCAGGGGGCCCTAGCAATCAGCCCCAGCATTTT. Protein: CASSPGGPSNQPQHF. The chain joins TRBV18 to TRBJ1-5; tentative D call: TRBD1 (6 bases). The V end lost 2 bases, the J end lost 0 bases, and 8 bases lay between the germline ends. Germline V gene data show CDR1 as KGHSH and CDR2 as LQKENI. CDR3 length: 15 amino acids.

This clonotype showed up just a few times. CDR3: CASLFRGGGGTDTQYF. CDR3 coding DNA: TGTGCCAGCCTGTTTCGGGGCGGGGGTGGCACAGATACGCAGTATTTT. The chain uses TRBV5-5 and TRBJ2-3; 7 nucleotides match TRBD2. CDR1 is SGHKS and CDR2 is YYEKEE in the germline V gene (reference sequence). Losses at the gene ends were 7 bases for V and 1 base for J; bases not matched to a gene: 12. The CDR3 covers 16 residues.

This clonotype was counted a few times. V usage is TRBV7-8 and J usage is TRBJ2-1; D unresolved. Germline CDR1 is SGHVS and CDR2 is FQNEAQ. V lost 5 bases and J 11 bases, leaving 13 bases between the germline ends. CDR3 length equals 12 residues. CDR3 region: CASSRSFSQQFF. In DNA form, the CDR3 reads TGTGCCAGCAGCCGGTCTTTCTCCCAGCAGTTCTTC.

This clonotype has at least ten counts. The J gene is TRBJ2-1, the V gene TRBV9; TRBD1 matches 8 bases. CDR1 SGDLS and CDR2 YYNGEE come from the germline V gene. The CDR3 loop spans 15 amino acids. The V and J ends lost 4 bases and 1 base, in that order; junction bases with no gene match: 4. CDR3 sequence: CASSFGQGSYNEQFF. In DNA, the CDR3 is TGTGCCAGCAGCTTCGGACAGGGATCCTACAATGAGCAGTTCTTC.

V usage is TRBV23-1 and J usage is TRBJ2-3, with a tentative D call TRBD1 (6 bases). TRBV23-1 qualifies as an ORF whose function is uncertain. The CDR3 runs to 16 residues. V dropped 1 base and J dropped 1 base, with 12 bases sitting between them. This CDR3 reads CASSQYEQGRTDTQYF. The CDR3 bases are TGCGCCAGCAGTCAATATGAACAGGGCCGCACAGATACGCAGTATTTT.

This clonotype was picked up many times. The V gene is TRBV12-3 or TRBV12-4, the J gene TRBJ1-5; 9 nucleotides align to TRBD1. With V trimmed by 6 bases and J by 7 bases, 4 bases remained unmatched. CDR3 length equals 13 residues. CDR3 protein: CASSQDRGQPQHF. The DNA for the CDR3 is TGTGCCAGCAGCCAGGACAGGGGCCAGCCCCAGCATTTT.

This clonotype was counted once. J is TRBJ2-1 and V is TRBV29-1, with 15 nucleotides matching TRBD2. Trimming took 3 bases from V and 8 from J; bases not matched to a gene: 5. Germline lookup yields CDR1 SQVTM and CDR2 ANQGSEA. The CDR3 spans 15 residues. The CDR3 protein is CSVDGTSGGRDEQFF. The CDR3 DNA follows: TGCAGCGTTGACGGGACTAGCGGGGGGAGGGATGAGCAGTTCTTC.

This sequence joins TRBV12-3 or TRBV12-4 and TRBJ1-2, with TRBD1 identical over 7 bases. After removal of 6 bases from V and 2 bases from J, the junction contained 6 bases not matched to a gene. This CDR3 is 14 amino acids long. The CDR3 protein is CASRRQGMNYGYTF. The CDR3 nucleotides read TGTGCCAGCAGACGACAGGGTATGAACTATGGCTACACCTTC.

CDR3 nucleotide sequence: TGTGCCAGCAGCTTGGTGGCAGCCCGCACAGATACGCAGTATTTT. Its translation is CASSLVAARTDTQYF. The chain joins TRBV5-5 to TRBJ2-3; D is uncertain. The CDR3 has 15 amino acids. Germline V gene lookup returns CDR1 SGHKS and CDR2 YYEKEE (reference sequence). The germline V and J ends were trimmed by 0 bases and 1 base, with 9 bases remaining between them.

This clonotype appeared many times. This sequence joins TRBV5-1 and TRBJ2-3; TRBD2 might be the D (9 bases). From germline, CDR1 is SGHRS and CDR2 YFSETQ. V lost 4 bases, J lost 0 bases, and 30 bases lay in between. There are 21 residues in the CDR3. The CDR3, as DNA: TGCGCCAGCAGCCGTATCCCAACAACAGCGGGAGGACAGGGAAGCACAGATACGCAGTATTTT. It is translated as CASSRIPTTAGGQGSTDTQYF. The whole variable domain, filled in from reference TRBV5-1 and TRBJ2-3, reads KAGVTQTPRYLIKTRGQQVTLSCSPISGHRSVSWYQQTPGQGLQFLFEYFSETQRNKGNFPGRFSGRQFSNSRSEMNVSTLELGDSALYLCASSRIPTTAGGQGSTDTQYFGPGTRLTVL.

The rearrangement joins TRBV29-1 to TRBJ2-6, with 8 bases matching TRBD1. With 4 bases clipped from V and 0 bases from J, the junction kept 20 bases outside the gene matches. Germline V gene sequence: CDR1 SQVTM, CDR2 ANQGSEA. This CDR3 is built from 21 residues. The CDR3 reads CSVAHWQGAPVPISGANVLTF. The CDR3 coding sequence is TGCAGCGTTGCCCACTGGCAGGGGGCTCCCGTCCCAATCTCTGGGGCCAACGTCCTGACTTTC.

CDR3 sequence (DNA): TGTGCCAGCGCTGAGGGACACATAAGCCAAGAGACCCAGTACTTC. Residues: CASAEGHISQETQYF. This chain joins TRBV11-1 and TRBJ2-5; D perhaps matches TRBD1 (6 bases). The V gene lost 8 bases and the J gene lost 1 base, with 17 bases spanning the gap. Germline lookup yields CDR1 SGHAT and CDR2 FQDESV (reference sequence). CDR3 length equals 15 residues.

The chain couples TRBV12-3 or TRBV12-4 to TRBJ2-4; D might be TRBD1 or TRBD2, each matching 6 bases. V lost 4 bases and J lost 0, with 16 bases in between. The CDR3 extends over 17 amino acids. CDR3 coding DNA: TGTGCCAGCAGTTCACGGGGGCAGACACTAGCCAAAAACATTCAGTACTTC. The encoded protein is CASSSRGQTLAKNIQYF.

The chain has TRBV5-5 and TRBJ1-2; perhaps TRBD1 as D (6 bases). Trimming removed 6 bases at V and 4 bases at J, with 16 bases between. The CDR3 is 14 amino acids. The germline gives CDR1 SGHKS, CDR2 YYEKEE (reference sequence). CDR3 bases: TGTGCCAGCAACTCGGGCGGGGGCACCTATGGCTACACCTTC. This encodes CASNSGGGTYGYTF.

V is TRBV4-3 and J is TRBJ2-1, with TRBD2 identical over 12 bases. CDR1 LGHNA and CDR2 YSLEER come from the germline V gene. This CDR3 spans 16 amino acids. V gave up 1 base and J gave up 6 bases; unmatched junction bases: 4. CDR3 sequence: CASSQGRLAGANEQFF. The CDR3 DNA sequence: TGCGCCAGCAGCCAAGGAAGACTAGCGGGAGCCAATGAGCAGTTCTTC.